This T cell receptor (beta chain) is drawn from a study of persistence of HIV-infected CD4 T cells. Study details: Multiple blood draws of up to about 180 mL, except a couple of donors with single leukapheresis.

This clone has only a few counts. Its antigen remains unidentified. Sequencing used immunoSEQ version 4 in survey mode. Genomic DNA was diluted to roughly 10 ng/uL, up to 1 ug per sample. Measured with immunoSEQ multiplex PCR; TCRdb has only the in-frame clones, and not every one. This sample has 40,000 to 60,000 clones; 90% occur once, and the top ten carry about 3.5%. Study-wide points: Degenerate expanded CDR3beta sequences were enriched among CMV- and Gag-responding cells.

Nonspecific anti-CD3/anti-CD28 bead stimulation represents the broad CD4+ T cell repertoire. CD4+ T cells upregulating both CD40 ligand and CD69 were sorted as responding cells. Inclusion required CMV-positive serology and CD4+ counts above 400 cells/uL. This receptor was taken from an adult woman with HIV who was CMV-seropositive. The sample consisted of CD4+ T cells sorted from PBMCs after roughly 17-hour stimulation, taken from a patient who received antiretroviral therapy.

CDR3: CASSPGTGGGQPQHF. As DNA, the CDR3 is TGTGCCAGCTCACCAGGGACAGGGGGCGGACAGCCCCAGCATTTT. The rearrangement links TRBV18 to TRBJ1-5, with TRBD1 matching 12 bases. The V and J ends lost 2 bases and 7 bases, in that order; junction bases with no gene match: 3. The CDR3 has 15 amino acids. Germline assignment: CDR1 KGHSH and CDR2 LQKENI. Together with reference TRBV18 and TRBJ1-5, the CDR3 gives the full variable domain: NAGVMQNPRHLVRRRGQEARLRCSPMKGHSHVYWYRQLPEEGLKFMVYLQKENIIDESGMPKERFSAEFPKEGPSILRIQQVVRGDSAAYFCASSPGTGGGQPQHFGDGTRLSIL.